The clone carrying this T cell receptor beta chain was observed a handful of times. Antigen unknown. Via the markers CD45RO/CCR7/CD25/CD127/CD95/CD27, stem cell-like memory, regulatory, central memory and naive CD4+ cells were sorted. The sequenced template was cDNA made from the entire isolated RNA. Only in-frame clones appear in the TCRdb table, and some are missing; sequencing was by immunoSEQ multiplex PCR. Of about 640,000 clones listed, approximately 13% are singletons. This specimen belongs to a study of beta chain features in type 1 diabetes. Notes on the study in general: A greater similarity of naive, central memory and Treg TCRB repertoires was seen among patients than among healthy donors. Equally in patients and controls, PCR might preferentially amplify shorter templates. Shortening of TCRB CDR3s, moderate but significant, appeared in all four CD4+ subsets of Type 1 diabetes patients. The influence of HLA type on TCRB rearrangement stayed undetermined.

The CDR3 has 13 amino acids. Germline CDR1 and CDR2: SEHNR and FQNEAQ (reference sequence). Trimming pared 7 bases from V and 10 bases from J, leaving 14 bases between. The TCR sequence derives from a man aged 25-40 years with type 1 diabetes. The rearrangement uses TRBV7-9 and TRBJ1-6; unclear D gene. Sequenced input: naive CD4+ T cells from blood. The CDR3 region is CASTMTIGSPLHF. CDR3 nucleotides: TGTGCCAGCACCATGACAATTGGCTCACCCCTCCACTTT.